This TCR beta chain originates from a study of blood T cell repertoires in COVID-19 (dated by TCRdb to 2018 to 2021). Study-wide context: Samples from collaborators originated in the United States, Italy and Spain and spanned both the acute and convalescent phases of COVID-19. Where available, HLA class I and class II types were obtained from metadata supplied by the sample provider rather than from assay-based typing. A de-identified subject ID, COVID-19 status, age in years and sex were almost always included in the sample metadata. The material from the prospective study consisted of cDNA or gDNA derived from T cells, B-cell-depleted T cells, or PBMCs. Deeply sampled blood TCRbeta repertoires from subjects exposed to, actively infected with, or recovered from COVID-19 were included in the dataset. The repertoires were released in a freely available public database intended as a resource for research on the immune response to SARS-CoV-2. Samples were obtained from the ongoing ImmuneRACE study (first 160 participants) and from 1,254 subjects provided by 6 global collaborators.

On the study overall, not on this receptor specifically: Clinical and demographic metadata were provided uncurated, with the amount varying by source and participant.

Samples from volunteer blood donors who had recovered from COVID-19 were contributed by a second Seattle source. Whole blood was collected in K2EDTA tubes by collaborating institutions according to the institutions' own protocols. Collaborator samples were shipped for TCRbeta analysis as frozen whole blood, isolated PBMCs, or DNA extracted from either sample type. This clone was detected once. The specificity of this receptor is unknown. Per-nucleotide qualities are absent, and no much larger clonotype sits a single base away. CDR1 SNHLY and CDR2 FYNNEI are derived from the germline V gene. V is cut by 10 bases and J by 1 base, and the space between the germline ends is 11 bases. The CDR3 holds 14 amino acids from the cysteine to the phenylalanine. The read is trimmed to its CDR3 DNA, 42 bases read in frame from base 1. The immunoSEQ Assay, a bias-controlled multiplex PCR, was used to amplify TCRbeta CDR3 regions from genomic DNA. Under the source paper's analysis protocol: The number of nucleated cells in each sample was estimated by amplification of reference gene primers within the assay. Sequence reads were collapsed and filtered to measure the absolute abundance of every unique TCRbeta CDR3 rearrangement. For each sample, productive Simpson clonality was calculated as the square root of Simpson's diversity index across productive rearrangements. In TCRdb, the immuneACCESS table is reduced to in-frame sequences with V and J assigned. These tables do not hold every clone; where another copy was compared, an unresolved V gene accounts for under half, and the others remain unexplained. The DNA was the basis for D and trimming; V, J and clone size are from that table. This sample is represented by 230,000 or so clones; more than 65% of them were singletons. The ten largest clones take up around 2.4% of the sample.

This receptor was taken from a middle-aged man who had recovered from COVID-19. The sample consisted of peripheral blood. The rearrangement joined TRBV2 to TRBJ1-6; the best D guess is TRBD1, with 6 bases matching. The nucleotide sequence reads TGTGCCAAGGCACAGGGTTCCTATAATTCACCCCTCCACTTT. It codes for CAKAQGSYNSPLHF.